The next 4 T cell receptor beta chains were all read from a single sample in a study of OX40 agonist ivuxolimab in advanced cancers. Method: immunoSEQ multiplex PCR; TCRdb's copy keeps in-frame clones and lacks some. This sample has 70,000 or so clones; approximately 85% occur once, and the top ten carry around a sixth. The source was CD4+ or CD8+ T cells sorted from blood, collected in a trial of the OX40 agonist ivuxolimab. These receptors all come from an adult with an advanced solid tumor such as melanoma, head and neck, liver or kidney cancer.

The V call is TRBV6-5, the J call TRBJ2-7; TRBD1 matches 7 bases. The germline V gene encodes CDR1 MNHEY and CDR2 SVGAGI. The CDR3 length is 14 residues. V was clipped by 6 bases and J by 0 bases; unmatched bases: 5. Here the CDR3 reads CASRAWDSSYEQYF. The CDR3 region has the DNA TGTGCCAGCAGAGCCTGGGACAGCTCCTACGAGCAGTACTTC.

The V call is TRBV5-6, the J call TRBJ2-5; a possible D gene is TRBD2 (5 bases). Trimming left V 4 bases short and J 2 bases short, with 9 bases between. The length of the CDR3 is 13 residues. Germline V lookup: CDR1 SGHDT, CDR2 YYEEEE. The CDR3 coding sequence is TGTGCCAGCAGCCTTCCGGGACAAGAGACCCAGTACTTC. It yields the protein CASSLPGQETQYF.

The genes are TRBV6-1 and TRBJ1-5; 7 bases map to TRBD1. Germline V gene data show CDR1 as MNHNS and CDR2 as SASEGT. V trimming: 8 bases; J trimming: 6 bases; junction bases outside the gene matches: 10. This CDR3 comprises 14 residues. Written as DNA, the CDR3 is TGTGCCAGCGCCAGACAGGGATGGGGTCAGCCCCAGCATTTT. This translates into CASARQGWGQPQHF.

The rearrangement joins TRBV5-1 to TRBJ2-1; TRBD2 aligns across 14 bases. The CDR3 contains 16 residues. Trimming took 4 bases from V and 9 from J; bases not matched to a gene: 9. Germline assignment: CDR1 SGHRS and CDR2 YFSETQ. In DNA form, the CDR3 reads TGCGCCAGCAGCGGGACTAGCGGGAGAATTGGTGGTGAGCAGTTCTTC. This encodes CASSGTSGRIGGEQFF.